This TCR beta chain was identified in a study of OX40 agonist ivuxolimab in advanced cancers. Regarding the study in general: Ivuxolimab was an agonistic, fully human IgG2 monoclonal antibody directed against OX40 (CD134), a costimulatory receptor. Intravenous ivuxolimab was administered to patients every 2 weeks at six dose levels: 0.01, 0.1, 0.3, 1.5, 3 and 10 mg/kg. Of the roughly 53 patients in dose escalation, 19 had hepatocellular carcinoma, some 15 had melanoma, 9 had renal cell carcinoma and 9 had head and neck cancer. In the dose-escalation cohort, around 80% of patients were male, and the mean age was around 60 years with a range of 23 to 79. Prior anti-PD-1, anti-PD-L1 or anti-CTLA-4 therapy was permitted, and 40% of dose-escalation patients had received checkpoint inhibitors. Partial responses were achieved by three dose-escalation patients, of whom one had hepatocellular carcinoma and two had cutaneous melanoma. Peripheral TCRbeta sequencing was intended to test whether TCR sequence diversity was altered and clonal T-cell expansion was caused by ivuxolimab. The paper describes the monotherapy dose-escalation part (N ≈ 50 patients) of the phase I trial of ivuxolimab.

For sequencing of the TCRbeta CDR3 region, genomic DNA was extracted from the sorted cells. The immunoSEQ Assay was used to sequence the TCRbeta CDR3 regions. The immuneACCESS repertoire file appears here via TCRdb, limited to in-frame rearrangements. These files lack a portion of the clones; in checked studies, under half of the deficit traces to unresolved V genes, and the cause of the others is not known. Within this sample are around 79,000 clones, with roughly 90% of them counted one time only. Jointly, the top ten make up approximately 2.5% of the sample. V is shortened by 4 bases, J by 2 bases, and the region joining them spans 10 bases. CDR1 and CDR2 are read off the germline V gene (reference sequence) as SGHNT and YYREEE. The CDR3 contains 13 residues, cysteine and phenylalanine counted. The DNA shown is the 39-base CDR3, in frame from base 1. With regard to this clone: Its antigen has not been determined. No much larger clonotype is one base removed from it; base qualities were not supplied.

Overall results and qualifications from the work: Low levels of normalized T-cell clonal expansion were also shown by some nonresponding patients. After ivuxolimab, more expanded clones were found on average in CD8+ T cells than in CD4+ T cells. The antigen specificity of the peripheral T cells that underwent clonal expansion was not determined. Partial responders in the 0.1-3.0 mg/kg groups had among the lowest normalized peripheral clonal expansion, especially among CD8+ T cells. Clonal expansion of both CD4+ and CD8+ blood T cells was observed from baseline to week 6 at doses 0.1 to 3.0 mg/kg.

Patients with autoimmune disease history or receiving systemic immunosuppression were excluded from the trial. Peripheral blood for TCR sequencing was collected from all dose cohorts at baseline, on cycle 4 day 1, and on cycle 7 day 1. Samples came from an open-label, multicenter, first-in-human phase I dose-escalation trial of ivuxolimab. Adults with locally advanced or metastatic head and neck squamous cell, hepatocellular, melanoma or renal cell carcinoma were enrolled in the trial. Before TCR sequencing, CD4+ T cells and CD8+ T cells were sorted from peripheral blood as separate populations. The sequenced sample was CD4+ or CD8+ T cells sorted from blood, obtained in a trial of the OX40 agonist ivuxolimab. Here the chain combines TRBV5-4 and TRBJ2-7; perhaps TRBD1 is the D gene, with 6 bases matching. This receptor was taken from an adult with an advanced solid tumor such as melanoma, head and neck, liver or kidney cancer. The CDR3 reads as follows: CASSLDSPYEQYF. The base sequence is TGTGCCAGCAGCCTGGACAGCCCCTACGAGCAGTACTTC.